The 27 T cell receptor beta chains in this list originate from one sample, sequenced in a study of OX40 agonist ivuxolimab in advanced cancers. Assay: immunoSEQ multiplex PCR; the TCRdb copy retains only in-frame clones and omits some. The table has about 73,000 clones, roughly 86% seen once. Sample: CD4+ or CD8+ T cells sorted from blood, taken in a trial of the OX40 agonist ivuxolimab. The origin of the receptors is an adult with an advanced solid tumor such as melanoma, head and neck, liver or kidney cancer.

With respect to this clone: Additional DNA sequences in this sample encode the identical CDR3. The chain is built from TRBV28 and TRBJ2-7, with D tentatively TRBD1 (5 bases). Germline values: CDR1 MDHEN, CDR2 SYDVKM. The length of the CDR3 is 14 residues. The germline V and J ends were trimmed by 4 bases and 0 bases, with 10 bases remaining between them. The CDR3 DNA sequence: TGTGCCAGCAGTTCAGGACAAAACTCCTACGAGCAGTACTTC. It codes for CASSSGQNSYEQYF.

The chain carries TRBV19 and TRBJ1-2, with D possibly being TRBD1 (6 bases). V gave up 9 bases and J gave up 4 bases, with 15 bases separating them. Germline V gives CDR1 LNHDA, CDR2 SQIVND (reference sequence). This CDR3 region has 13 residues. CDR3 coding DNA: TGTGCCAGCACCATGGGGGGGGCCTATGGCTACACCTTC. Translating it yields CASTMGGAYGYTF.

In DNA, the CDR3 is TGTGCCTGGAGTGTGGGCGGGGCAGATACGCAGTATTTT. Protein: CAWSVGGADTQYF. This sequence joins TRBV30 and TRBJ2-3; perhaps TRBD2 as D (6 bases). The CDR3 is 13 amino acids. Trimming took off 0 bases at V and 4 bases at J, with 8 bases between the two ends. Germline CDR1 reads GTSNPN; CDR2 reads SVGIG (reference sequence). Full variable domain (missing parts from reference TRBV30 and TRBJ2-3): SQTIHQWPATLVQPVGSPLSLECTVEGTSNPNLYWYRQAAGRGLQLLFYSVGIGQISSEVPQNLSASRPQDRQFILSSKKLLLSDSGFYLCAWSVGGADTQYFGPGTRLTVL.

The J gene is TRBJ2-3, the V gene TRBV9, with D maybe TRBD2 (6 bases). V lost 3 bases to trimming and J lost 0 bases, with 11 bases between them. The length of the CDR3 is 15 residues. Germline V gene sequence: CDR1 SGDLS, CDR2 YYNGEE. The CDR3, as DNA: TGTGCCAGCAGCGGTAGCGGTTCTAGCACAGATACGCAGTATTTT. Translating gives CASSGSGSSTDTQYF.

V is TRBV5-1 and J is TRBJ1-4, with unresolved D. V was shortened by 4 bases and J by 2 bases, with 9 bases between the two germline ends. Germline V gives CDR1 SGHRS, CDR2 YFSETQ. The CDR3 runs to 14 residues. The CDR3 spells CASSQDSTNEKLFF. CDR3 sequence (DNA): TGCGCCAGCAGCCAGGACTCTACTAATGAAAAACTGTTTTTT.

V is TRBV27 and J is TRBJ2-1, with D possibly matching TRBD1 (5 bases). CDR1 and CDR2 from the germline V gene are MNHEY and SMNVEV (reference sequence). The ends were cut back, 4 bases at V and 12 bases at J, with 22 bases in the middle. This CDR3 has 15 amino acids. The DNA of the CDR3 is TGTGCCAGCAGTTCCCCCCTCCAGGGCCTCTTTGGGCAGTTCTTC. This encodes CASSSPLQGLFGQFF.

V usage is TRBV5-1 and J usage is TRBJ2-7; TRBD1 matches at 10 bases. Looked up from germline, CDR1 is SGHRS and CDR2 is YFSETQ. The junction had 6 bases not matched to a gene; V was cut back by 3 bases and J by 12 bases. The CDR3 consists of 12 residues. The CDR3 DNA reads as TGCGCCAGCAGCTCGGGACAGGGGTCGGCGTACTTC. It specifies CASSSGQGSAYF.

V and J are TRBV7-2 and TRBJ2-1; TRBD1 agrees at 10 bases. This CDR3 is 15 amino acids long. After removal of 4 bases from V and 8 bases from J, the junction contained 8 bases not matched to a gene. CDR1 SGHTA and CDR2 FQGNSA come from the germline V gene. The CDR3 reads CASSSRAGQGYEQFF. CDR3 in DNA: TGTGCCAGCAGCTCACGAGCGGGACAGGGGTATGAGCAGTTCTTC.

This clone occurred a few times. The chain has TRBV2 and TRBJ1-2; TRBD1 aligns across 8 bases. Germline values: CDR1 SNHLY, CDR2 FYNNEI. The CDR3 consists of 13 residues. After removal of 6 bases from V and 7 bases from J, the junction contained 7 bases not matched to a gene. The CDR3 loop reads CASRSQGAGGYTF. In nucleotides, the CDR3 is TGTGCCAGCAGAAGCCAGGGGGCTGGTGGCTACACCTTC.

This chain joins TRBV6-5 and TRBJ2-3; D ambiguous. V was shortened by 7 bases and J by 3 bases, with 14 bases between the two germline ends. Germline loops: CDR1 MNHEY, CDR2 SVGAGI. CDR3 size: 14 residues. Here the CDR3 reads CASKSGISTDTQYF. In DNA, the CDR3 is TGTGCCAGCAAAAGTGGCATTTCGACAGATACGCAGTATTTT.

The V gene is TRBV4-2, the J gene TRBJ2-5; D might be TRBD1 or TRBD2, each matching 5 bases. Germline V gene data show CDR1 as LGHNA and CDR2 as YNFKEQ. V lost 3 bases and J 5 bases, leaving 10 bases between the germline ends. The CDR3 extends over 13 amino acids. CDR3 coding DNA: TGTGCCAGCAGCCAGGGGCCGGGGGAGACCCAGTACTTC. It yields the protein CASSQGPGETQYF.

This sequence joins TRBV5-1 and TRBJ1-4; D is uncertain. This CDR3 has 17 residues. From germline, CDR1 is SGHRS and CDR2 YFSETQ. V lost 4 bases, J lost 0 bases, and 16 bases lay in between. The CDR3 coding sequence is TGCGCCAGCAGCACCACTCCCCCCGGTGCAACTAATGAAAAACTGTTTTTT. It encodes CASSTTPPGATNEKLFF.

The CDR3 DNA reads as TGTGCCAGCAGTTCCCCCTCGGACAGCGCCTACGAGCAGTACTTC. Its translation: CASSSPSDSAYEQYF. The rearrangement joins TRBV28 to TRBJ2-7, with D perhaps matching TRBD1 (6 bases). Deletions cut 4 bases from V and 2 bases from J, with 15 bases between. This CDR3 has 15 residues. Germline lookup yields CDR1 MDHEN and CDR2 SYDVKM. Supplemented by reference TRBV28 and TRBJ2-7, the full variable domain reads DVKVTQSSRYLVKRTGEKVFLECVQDMDHENMFWYRQDPGLGLRLIYFSYDVKMKEKGDIPEGYSVSREKKERFSLILESASTNQTSMYLCASSSPSDSAYEQYFGPGTRLTVT.

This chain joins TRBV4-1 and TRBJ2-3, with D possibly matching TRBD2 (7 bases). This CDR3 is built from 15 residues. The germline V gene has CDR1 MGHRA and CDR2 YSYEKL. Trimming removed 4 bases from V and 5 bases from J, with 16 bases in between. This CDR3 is CASSPDPGGIDTQYF. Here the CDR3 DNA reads TGCGCCAGCAGCCCCGATCCGGGGGGCATAGATACGCAGTATTTT.

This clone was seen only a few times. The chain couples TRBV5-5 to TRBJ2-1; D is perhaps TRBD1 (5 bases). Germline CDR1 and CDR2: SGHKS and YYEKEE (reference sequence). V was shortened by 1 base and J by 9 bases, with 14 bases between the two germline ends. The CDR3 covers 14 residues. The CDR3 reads CASSLNQGLGEQFF. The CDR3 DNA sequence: TGTGCCAGCAGCTTGAACCAGGGTTTGGGTGAGCAGTTCTTC.

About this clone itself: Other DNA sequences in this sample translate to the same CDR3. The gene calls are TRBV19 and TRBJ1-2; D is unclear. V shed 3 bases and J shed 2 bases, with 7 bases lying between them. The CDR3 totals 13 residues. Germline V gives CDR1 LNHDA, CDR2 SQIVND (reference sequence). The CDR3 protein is CASSIRGNYGYTF. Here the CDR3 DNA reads TGTGCCAGTAGTATCCGGGGAAACTATGGCTACACCTTC.

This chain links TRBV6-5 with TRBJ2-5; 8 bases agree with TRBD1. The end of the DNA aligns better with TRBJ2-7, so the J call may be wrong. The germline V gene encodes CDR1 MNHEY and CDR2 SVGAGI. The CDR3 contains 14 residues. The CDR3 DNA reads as TGTGCCAGCAGTACGACAGGGGCCCTCTACGAGCAGTACTTC. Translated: CASSTTGALYEQYF.

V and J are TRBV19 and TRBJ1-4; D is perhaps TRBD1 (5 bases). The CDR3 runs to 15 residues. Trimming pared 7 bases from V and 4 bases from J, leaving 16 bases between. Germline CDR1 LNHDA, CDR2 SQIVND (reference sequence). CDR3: CASTLRGRSNEKLFF. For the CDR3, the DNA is TGTGCCAGTACCCTACGGGGACGGAGTAATGAAAAACTGTTTTTT. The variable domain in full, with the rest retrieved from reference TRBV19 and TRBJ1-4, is DGGITQSPKYLFRKEGQNVTLSCEQNLNHDAMYWYRQDPGQGLRLIYYSQIVNDFQKGDIAEGYSVSREKKESFPLTVTSAQKNPTAFYLCASTLRGRSNEKLFFGSGTQLSVL.

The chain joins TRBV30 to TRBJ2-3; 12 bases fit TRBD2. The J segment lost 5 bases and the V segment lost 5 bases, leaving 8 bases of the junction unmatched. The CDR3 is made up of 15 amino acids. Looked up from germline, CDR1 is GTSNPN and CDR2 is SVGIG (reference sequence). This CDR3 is CAWPTSGGLRDTQYF. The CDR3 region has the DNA TGTGCCTGGCCGACTAGCGGGGGCTTAAGAGATACGCAGTATTTT. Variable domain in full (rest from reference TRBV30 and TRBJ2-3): SQTIHQWPATLVQPVGSPLSLECTVEGTSNPNLYWYRQAAGRGLQLLFYSVGIGQISSEVPQNLSASRPQDRQFILSSKKLLLSDSGFYLCAWPTSGGLRDTQYFGPGTRLTVL.

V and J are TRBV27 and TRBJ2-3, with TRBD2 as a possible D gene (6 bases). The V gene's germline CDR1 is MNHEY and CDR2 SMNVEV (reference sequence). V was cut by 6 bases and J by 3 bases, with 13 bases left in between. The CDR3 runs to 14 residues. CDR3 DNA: TGTGCCAGCAGCCCCTTTGGGGGGACAGATACGCAGTATTTT. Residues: CASSPFGGTDTQYF.

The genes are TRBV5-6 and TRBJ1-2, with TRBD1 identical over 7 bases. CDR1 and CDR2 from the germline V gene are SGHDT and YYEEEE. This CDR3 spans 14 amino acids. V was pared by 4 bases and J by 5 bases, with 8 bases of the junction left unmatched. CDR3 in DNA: TGTGCCAGCAGCAAACAGGGGTCGTTGTATGGCTACACCTTC. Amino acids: CASSKQGSLYGYTF.

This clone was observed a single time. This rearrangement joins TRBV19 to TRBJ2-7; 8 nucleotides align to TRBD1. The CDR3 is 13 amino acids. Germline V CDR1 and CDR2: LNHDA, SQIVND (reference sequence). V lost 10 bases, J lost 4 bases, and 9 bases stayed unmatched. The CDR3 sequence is CATRGTGPYEQYF. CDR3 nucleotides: TGTGCCACCCGGGGGACAGGACCTTACGAGCAGTACTTC.

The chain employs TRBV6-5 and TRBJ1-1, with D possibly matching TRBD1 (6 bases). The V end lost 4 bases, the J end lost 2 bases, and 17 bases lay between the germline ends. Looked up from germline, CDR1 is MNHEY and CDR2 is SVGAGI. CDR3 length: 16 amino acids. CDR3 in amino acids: CASSSRTWTANTEAFF. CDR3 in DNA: TGTGCCAGCAGTTCCCGTACTTGGACAGCCAACACTGAAGCTTTCTTT.

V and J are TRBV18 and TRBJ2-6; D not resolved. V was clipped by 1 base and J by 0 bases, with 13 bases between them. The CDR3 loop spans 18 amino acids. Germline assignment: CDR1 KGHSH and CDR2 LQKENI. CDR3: CASSPLDATLSGANVLTF. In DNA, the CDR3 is TGTGCCAGCTCACCACTAGACGCAACCCTCTCTGGGGCCAACGTCCTGACTTTC.

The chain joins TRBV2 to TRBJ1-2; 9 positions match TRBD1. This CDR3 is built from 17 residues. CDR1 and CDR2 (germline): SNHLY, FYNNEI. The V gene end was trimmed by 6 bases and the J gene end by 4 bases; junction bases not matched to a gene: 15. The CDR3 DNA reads TGTGCCAGCAGACGGCCCCCGGGACAGGGCCCCTCCTATGGCTACACCTTC. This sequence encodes CASRRPPGQGPSYGYTF.

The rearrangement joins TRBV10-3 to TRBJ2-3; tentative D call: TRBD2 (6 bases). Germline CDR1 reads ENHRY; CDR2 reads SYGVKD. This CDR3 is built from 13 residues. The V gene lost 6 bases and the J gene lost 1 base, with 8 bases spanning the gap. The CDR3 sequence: CAIRGGGTDTQYF. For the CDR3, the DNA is TGTGCCATCAGAGGCGGGGGCACAGATACGCAGTATTTT.

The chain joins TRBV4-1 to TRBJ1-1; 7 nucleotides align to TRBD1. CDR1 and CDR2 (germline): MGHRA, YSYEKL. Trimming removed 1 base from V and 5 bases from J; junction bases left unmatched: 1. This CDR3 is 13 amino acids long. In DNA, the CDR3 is TGCGCCAGCAGCCAAGGACAGGGAACTGAAGCTTTCTTT. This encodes CASSQGQGTEAFF.